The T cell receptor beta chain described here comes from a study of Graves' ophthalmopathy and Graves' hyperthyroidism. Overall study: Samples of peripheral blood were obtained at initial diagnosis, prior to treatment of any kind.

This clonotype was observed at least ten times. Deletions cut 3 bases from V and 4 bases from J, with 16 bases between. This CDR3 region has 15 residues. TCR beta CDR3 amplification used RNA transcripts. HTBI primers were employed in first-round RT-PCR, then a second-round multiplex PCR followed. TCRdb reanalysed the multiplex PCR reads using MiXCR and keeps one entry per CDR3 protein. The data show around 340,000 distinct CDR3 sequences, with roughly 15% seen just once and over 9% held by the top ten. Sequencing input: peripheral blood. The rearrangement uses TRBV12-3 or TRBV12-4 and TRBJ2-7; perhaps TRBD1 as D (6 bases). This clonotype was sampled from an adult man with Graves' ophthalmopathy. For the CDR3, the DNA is TGTGCCAGCAGTTTTAGGGGCAGGGGTGTTTACGAGCAGTACTTC. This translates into CASSFRGRGVYEQYF.